This is a list of T cell receptor beta chains from one sample in a study of T cell responses to AZD1222 COVID-19 vaccine. This table comes from immunoSEQ multiplex PCR, and its TCRdb copy is limited to in-frame clones, with some not included. Among approximately 94,000 clones listed, approximately 91% were seen once. The sample consisted of peripheral blood, taken on day 0 of AZD1222 vaccination. The receptors stem from an adult in good health. Both conserved end residues are part of each CDR3. The D gene is left open where the match is weak. The size of a clone is reported for some rows only, either as once, few or many, or as a class for expanded clones.

D	size	V	J	CDR3	DNA
NA	NA	TRBV27	TRBJ2-3	CASRSRGGGLAKYSGDTQYF	TGTGCCAGCAGGTCTCGGGGAGGAGGGCTAGCGAAGTATTCGGGAGATACGCAGTATTTT
NA	NA	TRBV28	TRBJ2-7	CASSTRSYEQYF	TGTGCCAGCAGCACCCGCTCCTACGAGCAGTACTTC
TRBD1	NA	TRBV3-1/TRBV3-2	TRBJ1-5	CASSPRGTGPNQPQHF	TGTGCCAGCAGCCCTCGGGGGACAGGGCCGAATCAGCCCCAGCATTTT
NA	NA	TRBV5-4	TRBJ1-1	CASSPGGGYENTEAFF	TGTGCCAGCAGCCCGGGAGGAGGGTACGAGAACACTGAAGCTTTCTTT
NA	NA	TRBV4-2	TRBJ1-5	CASSQFTEYSNQPQHF	TGTGCCAGCAGCCAGTTTACAGAATATAGCAATCAGCCCCAGCATTTT
NA	NA	TRBV6-5	TRBJ1-1	CASSRGRVAEAFF	TGTGCCAGCAGCAGGGGTAGGGTCGCTGAAGCTTTCTTT
TRBD1	NA	TRBV2	TRBJ2-7	CASRQGASYEQYF	TGTGCCAGCAGGCAGGGGGCCTCCTACGAGCAGTACTTC
NA	NA	TRBV23-1	TRBJ2-7	CASSQPGMPTYEQYF	TGCGCCAGCAGTCAACCGGGGATGCCTACCTACGAGCAGTACTTC
NA	NA	TRBV18	TRBJ2-1	CASSQGFARYNEQFF	TGTGCCAGCTCCCAGGGGTTCGCAAGATACAATGAGCAGTTCTTC
NA	NA	TRBV11-2	TRBJ2-5	CASSSSAETQYF	TGTGCCAGCAGCTCCTCCGCAGAGACCCAGTACTTC
TRBD1	NA	TRBV7-9	TRBJ1-1	CATLGQGNSNTEAFF	TGTGCCACGCTTGGACAGGGTAATTCGAACACTGAAGCTTTCTTT
TRBD2	NA	TRBV6-5	TRBJ2-1	CASSLLAGPWNEQFF	TGTGCCAGCAGTCTACTAGCGGGCCCTTGGAATGAGCAGTTCTTC
TRBD2	NA	TRBV4-1	TRBJ2-1	CASSQANMGLAAAEQFF	TGCGCCAGCAGCCAAGCAAATATGGGACTAGCGGCTGCAGAGCAGTTCTTC
TRBD2	NA	TRBV7-2	TRBJ2-2	CASSWTSGSMRGGELFF	TGTGCCAGCAGTTGGACTAGCGGGAGTATGCGAGGCGGGGAGCTGTTTTTT
NA	once	TRBV19	TRBJ1-5	CASSRGRDQPQHF	TGTGCCAGTAGTAGAGGACGGGATCAGCCCCAGCATTTT
NA	NA	TRBV2	TRBJ1-5	CASSDESGADQPQHF	TGTGCCAGCAGTGATGAATCGGGGGCGGATCAGCCCCAGCATTTT
NA	NA	TRBV2	TRBJ1-3	CASRGAVGNTIYF	TGTGCCAGCAGGGGGGCGGTTGGAAACACCATATATTTT
TRBD2	NA	TRBV5-1	TRBJ2-1	CASTYRLAGGGYNEQFF	TGCGCCAGCACCTACAGACTAGCGGGAGGGGGCTACAATGAGCAGTTCTTC
NA	NA	TRBV6-5	TRBJ2-1	CASTDQGFGEQFF	TGTGCCAGCACGGATCAGGGTTTTGGCGAGCAGTTCTTC
NA	NA	TRBV10-3	TRBJ1-2	CAISELIQDIGSGGYTF	TGTGCCATCAGTGAGTTAATCCAGGACATAGGAAGTGGTGGCTACACCTTC
NA	NA	TRBV11-2	TRBJ2-1	CASSLGGQYNEQFF	TGTGCCAGCAGCTTAGGAGGACAATACAATGAGCAGTTCTTC
TRBD1	NA	TRBV2	TRBJ1-4	CASSTGGPTNEKLFF	TGTGCCAGCAGTACAGGGGGCCCAACTAATGAAAAACTGTTTTTT
TRBD2	NA	TRBV6-5	TRBJ2-5	CASRDGRALETQYF	TGTGCCAGCAGGGACGGGAGGGCCCTAGAGACCCAGTACTTC
NA	NA	TRBV15	TRBJ2-3	CATSRDSYVRDTGTQYF	TGTGCCACCAGCAGAGATAGCTACGTGCGAGATACGGGGACGCAGTATTTT
NA	NA	TRBV13	TRBJ1-3	CASSLALWRNTIYF	TGTGCCAGCAGCCTCGCCCTCTGGAGAAACACCATATATTTT
NA	once	TRBV7-9	TRBJ1-1	CASSERGLTEAFF	TGTGCCAGCAGCGAGCGCGGCCTAACTGAAGCTTTCTTT
NA	NA	TRBV5-1	TRBJ2-7	CASSLGLEVGEQYF	TGCGCCAGCAGCTTGGGTTTAGAGGTCGGCGAGCAGTACTTC
NA	NA	TRBV6-1	TRBJ1-2	CASSEALSYGYTF	TGTGCCAGCAGTGAAGCGCTTTCCTATGGCTACACCTTC
TRBD2	NA	TRBV3-1/TRBV3-2	TRBJ2-3	CASSHWPSGTTDTQYF	TGTGCCAGCAGCCATTGGCCTAGCGGGACCACAGATACGCAGTATTTT